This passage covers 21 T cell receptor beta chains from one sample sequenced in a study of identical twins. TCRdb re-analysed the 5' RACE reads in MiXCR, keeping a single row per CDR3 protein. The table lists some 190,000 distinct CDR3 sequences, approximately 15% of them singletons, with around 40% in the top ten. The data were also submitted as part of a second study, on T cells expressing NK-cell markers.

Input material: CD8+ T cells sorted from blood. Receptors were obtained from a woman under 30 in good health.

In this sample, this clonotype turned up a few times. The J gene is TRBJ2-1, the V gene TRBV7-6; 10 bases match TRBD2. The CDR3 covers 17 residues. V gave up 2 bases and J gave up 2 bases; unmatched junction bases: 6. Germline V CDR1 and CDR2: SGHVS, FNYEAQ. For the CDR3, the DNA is TGTGCCAGCAGCTTATTGGCTAGCGGGAGTACCTACAATGAGCAGTTCTTC. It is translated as CASSLLASGSTYNEQFF.

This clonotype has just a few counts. The CDR3, as DNA: TGTGCCAGCACAGGCGGGAGACTTGATACGCAGTATTTT. Protein: CASTGGRLDTQYF. This chain links TRBV11-2 with TRBJ2-3, with 7 bases matching TRBD2. V lost 7 bases to trimming and J lost 6 bases; unmatched junction nucleotides: 7. From germline, CDR1 is SGHAT and CDR2 FQNNGV. The CDR3 spans 13 residues.

CDR3 sequence reads: CASSAGTGYDYGYTF. DNA of the CDR3: TGTGCCAGTAGTGCAGGGACAGGGTACGACTATGGCTACACCTTC. J is TRBJ1-2 and V is TRBV19; 9 nucleotides line up with TRBD1. This CDR3 has 15 amino acids. Germline trimming cut 5 bases from V and 3 bases from J; bases unmatched to any gene: 7. From germline, CDR1 is LNHDA and CDR2 SQIVND (reference sequence).

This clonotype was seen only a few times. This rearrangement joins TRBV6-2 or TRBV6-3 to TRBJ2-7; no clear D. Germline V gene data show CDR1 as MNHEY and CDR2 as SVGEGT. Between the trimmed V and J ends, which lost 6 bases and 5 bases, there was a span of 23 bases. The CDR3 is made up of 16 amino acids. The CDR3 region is CASSRSRPIDLDEQYF. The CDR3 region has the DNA TGTGCCAGCAGCCGATCCCGTCCCATAGATTTGGACGAGCAGTACTTC.

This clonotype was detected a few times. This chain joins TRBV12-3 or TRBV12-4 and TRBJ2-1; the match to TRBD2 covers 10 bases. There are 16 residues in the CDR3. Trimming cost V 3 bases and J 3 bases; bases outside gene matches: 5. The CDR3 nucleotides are TGTGCCAGCAGTTTTCGCTTAGCGGGAGGCTACAATGAGCAGTTCTTC. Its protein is CASSFRLAGGYNEQFF.

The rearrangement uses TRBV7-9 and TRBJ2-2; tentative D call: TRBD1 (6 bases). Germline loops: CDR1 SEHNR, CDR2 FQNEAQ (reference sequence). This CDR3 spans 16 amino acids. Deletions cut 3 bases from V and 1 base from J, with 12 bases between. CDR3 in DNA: TGTGCCAGCAGCTTGAACCCGGGACAGAACACCGGGGAGCTGTTTTTT. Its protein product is CASSLNPGQNTGELFF.

CDR3 in DNA: TGTGCCAGCAGCTCCAGCTTAGCGGGACCTCTCAGCACAGATACGCAGTATTTT. Protein sequence: CASSSSLAGPLSTDTQYF. This chain connects TRBV11-1 to TRBJ2-3, with TRBD2 matching over 8 bases. Germline assignment: CDR1 SGHAT and CDR2 FQDESV (reference sequence). The junction had 12 bases not matched to a gene; V was cut back by 4 bases and J by 0 bases. This CDR3 is 18 amino acids long.

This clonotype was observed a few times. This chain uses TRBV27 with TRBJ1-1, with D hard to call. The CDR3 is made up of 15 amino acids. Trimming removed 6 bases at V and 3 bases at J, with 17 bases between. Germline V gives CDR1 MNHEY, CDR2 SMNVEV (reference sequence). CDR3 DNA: TGTGCCAGCAGCCCTATGGATGGTGGGGACACTGAAGCTTTCTTT. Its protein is CASSPMDGGDTEAFF.

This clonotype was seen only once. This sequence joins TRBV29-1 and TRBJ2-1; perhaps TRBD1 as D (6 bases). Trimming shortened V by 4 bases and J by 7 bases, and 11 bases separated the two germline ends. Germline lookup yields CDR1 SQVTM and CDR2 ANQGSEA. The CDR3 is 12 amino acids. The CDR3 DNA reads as TGCAGCGTTGTGGGGGCCCGGAATGAGCAGTTCTTC. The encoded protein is CSVVGARNEQFF.

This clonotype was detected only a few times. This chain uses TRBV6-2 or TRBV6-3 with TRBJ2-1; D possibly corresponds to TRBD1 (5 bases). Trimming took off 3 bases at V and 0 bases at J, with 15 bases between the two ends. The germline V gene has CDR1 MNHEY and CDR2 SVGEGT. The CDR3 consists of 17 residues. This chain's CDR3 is CASSYVVGHISYNEQFF. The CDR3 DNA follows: TGTGCCAGCAGTTATGTGGTTGGACATATCTCCTACAATGAGCAGTTCTTC.

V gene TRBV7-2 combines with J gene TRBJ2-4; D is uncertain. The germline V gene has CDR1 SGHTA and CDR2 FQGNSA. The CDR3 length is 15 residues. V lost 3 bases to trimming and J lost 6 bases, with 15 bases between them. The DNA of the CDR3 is TGTGCCAGCAGCTTTTTACCTCGCAGTCCAAACATTCAGTACTTC. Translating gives CASSFLPRSPNIQYF.

The CDR3 protein is CASAGSGDTNQPQHF. DNA for the CDR3: TGTGCCAGCGCCGGAAGTGGGGACACTAACCAGCCCCAGCATTTT. The chain is built from TRBV7-9 and TRBJ1-5, with a weak D call TRBD1 (6 bases). Trimming removed 8 bases from V and 7 bases from J, with 21 bases in between. The germline CDR1 and CDR2 sequences are SEHNR and FQNEAQ (reference sequence). The CDR3 spans 15 residues. Full variable domain (outside the CDR3, taken from reference TRBV7-9 and TRBJ1-5): DTGVSQNPRHKITKRGQNVTFRCDPISEHNRLYWYRQTLGQGPEFLTYFQNEAQLEKSRLLSDRFSAERPKGSFSTLEIQRTEQGDSAMYLCASAGSGDTNQPQHFGDGTRLSIL.

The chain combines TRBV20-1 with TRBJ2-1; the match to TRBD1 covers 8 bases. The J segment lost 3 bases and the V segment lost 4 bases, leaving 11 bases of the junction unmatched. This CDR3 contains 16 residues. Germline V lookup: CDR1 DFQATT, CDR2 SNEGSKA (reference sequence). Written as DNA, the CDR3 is TGCAGTGCTACCAAGGACAGGGTTAAACGCTACAATGAGCAGTTCTTC. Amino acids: CSATKDRVKRYNEQFF.

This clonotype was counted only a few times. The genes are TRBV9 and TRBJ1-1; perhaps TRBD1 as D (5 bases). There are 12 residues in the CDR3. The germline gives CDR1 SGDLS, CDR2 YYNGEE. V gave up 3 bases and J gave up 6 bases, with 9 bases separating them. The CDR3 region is CASSAGKSEAFF. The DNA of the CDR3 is TGTGCCAGCAGCGCAGGGAAATCTGAAGCTTTCTTT.

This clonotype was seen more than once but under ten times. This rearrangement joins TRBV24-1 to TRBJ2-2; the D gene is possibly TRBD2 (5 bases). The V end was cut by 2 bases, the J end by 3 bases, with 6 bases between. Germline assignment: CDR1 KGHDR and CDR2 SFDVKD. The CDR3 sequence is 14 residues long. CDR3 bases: TGTGCCACCAGTGATTCGCGGGACACCGGGGAGCTGTTTTTT. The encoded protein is CATSDSRDTGELFF.

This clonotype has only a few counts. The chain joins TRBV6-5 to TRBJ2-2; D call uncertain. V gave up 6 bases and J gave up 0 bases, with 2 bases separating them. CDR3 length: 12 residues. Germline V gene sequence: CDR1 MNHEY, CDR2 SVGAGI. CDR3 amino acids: CASRPNTGELFF. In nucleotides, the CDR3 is TGTGCCAGCAGACCGAACACCGGGGAGCTGTTTTTT.

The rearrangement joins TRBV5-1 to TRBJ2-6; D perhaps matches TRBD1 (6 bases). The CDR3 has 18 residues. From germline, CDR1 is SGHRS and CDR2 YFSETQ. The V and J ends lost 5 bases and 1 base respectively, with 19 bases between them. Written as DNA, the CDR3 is TGCGCCAGCAGGGGCCGGACAGCAATAATTTCTGGGGCCAACGTCCTGACTTTC. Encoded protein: CASRGRTAIISGANVLTF. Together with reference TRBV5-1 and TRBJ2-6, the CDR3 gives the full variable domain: KAGVTQTPRYLIKTRGQQVTLSCSPISGHRSVSWYQQTPGQGLQFLFEYFSETQRNKGNFPGRFSGRQFSNSRSEMNVSTLELGDSALYLCASRGRTAIISGANVLTFGAGSRLTVL.

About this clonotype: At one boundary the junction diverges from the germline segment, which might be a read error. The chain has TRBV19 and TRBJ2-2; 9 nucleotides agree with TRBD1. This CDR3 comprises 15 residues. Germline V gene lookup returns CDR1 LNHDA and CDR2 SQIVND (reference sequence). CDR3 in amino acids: CASRLGQGHTGGLFF. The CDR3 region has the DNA TGTGCCAGTAGACTGGGACAGGGTCACACCGGGGGGCTGTTTTTT.

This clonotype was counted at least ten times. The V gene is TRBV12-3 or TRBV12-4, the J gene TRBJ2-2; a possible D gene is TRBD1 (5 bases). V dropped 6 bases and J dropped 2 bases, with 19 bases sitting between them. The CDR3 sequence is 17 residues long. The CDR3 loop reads CASRDPGIPTNTGELFF. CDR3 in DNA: TGTGCCAGCAGAGATCCAGGGATCCCCACAAACACCGGGGAGCTGTTTTTT.

Written as DNA, the CDR3 is TGCGCCAGCAGCCAAGCGACTAGCGGGAACTACGAGCAGTACTTC. Its translation is CASSQATSGNYEQYF. V is TRBV4-1 and J is TRBJ2-7; TRBD2 matches 11 bases. The V gene end was trimmed by 1 base and the J gene end by 3 bases; junction bases not matched to a gene: 2. Germline V gives CDR1 MGHRA, CDR2 YSYEKL. The CDR3 sequence is 15 residues long.

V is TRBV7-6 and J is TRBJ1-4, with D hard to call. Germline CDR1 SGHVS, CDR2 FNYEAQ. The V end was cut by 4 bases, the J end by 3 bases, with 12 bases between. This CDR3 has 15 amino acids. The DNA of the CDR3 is TGTGCCAGCAGCTCCGGAGCCACCCCTAATGAAAAACTGTTTTTT. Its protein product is CASSSGATPNEKLFF.